What follows are 2 T cell receptor beta chains derived from one specimen sequenced in a study of chemoradiotherapy in HPV16-positive cancers. The repertoire was sequenced with immunoSEQ multiplex PCR; TCRdb's copy has only in-frame clones and lacks some. This sample has about 32,000 clones; about 89% occur once, and the top ten carry about 3.4%. The sequences come from blood, collected from a patient who underwent chemoradiotherapy. These receptors were obtained from a human donor with HPV-associated anogenital cancer.

This clone appeared a few times. The V call is TRBV29-1, the J call TRBJ1-2; no reliable D call. Germline CDR1 reads SQVTM; CDR2 reads ANQGSEA. The CDR3 length is 15 residues. Trimming left V 4 bases short and J 2 bases short, with 17 bases between. CDR3 DNA: TGCAGCGTTGGCGGGGAAGGCCTTGGAAACTATGGCTACACCTTC. It codes for CSVGGEGLGNYGYTF.

CDR3 coding DNA: TGCGCCAGCAGCCACTCCAAAGGGAATACCGGGGAGCTGTTTTTT. Encoded protein: CASSHSKGNTGELFF. This chain links TRBV4-1 with TRBJ2-2; D not resolved. Germline CDR1 reads MGHRA; CDR2 reads YSYEKL. V was clipped by 3 bases and J by 5 bases, with 13 bases between them. This CDR3 is 15 amino acids long.